The text below deals with one TCR beta chain. The data originate from a study of beta chain features in type 1 diabetes. This CDR3 is built from 14 residues. Germline-derived CDR1 and CDR2 are SSHAT and FNYEAQ (reference sequence). The junction had 3 bases not matched to a gene; V was cut back by 3 bases and J by 4 bases. Isolated RNA was reverse transcribed in full, so expressed TCRB transcripts were sequenced. Generated by immunoSEQ multiplex PCR, the TCRdb table keeps only in-frame clones and is missing some. The data show approximately 400,000 clones, with less than 15% seen just once and 0.019% held by the top ten.

This chain uses TRBV7-7 with TRBJ2-7, with 10 bases lining up with TRBD1. The specimen was naive CD4+ T cells from blood. The source is a woman younger than 35 in good health. CDR3 nucleotide sequence: TGTGCCAGCAGCTTTGGGGACAGGGGATACGAGCAGTACTTC. Its translation: CASSFGDRGYEQYF. The full variable domain, completed using reference TRBV7-7 and TRBJ2-7, is GAGVSQSPRYKVTKRGQDVTLRCDPISSHATLYWYQQALGQGPEFLTYFNYEAQPDKSGLPSDRFSAERPEGSISTLTIQRTEQRDSAMYRCASSFGDRGYEQYFGPGTRLTVT.